These T cell receptor beta chains were read from a single sample in a study of blood T cell repertoires in COVID-19. Produced via immunoSEQ multiplex PCR; TCRdb's table is partial and in-frame only. The repertoire holds 110,000 to 150,000 clones, with approximately 80% as singletons. The sequenced sample was PBMCs or T cells enriched from blood (not recorded which). These receptors were taken from a middle-aged woman who had recovered from COVID-19. Both conserved end residues are part of each CDR3. Fields, in order: clone size, V gene, J gene, D gene, CDR3 protein, CDR3 DNA. D genes are given only for firm matches. Only part of the rows carry a size: once, few, many, or a class if the clone is expanded.

clone size: -
V gene: TRBV7-8
J gene: TRBJ2-1
D gene: -
CDR3 protein: CASSPRVASGFIYNEQFF
CDR3 DNA: TGTGCCAGCAGCCCCCGGGTCGCTAGTGGGTTCATCTACAATGAGCAGTTCTTC

clone size: -
V gene: TRBV5-1
J gene: TRBJ2-2
D gene: TRBD1
CDR3 protein: CASSTWTGKNTGELFF
CDR3 DNA: TGCGCCAGCAGCACCTGGACAGGGAAGAACACCGGGGAGCTGTTTTTT

clone size: -
V gene: TRBV10-3
J gene: TRBJ2-7
D gene: -
CDR3 protein: CAISGPLNPYEQYF
CDR3 DNA: TGTGCCATCAGTGGGCCGCTGAACCCCTACGAGCAGTACTTC

clone size: -
V gene: TRBV7-9
J gene: TRBJ2-3
D gene: TRBD2
CDR3 protein: CASRGIGLAGEFNVDTQYF
CDR3 DNA: TGTGCCAGCAGGGGGATTGGACTAGCGGGAGAGTTTAATGTAGATACGCAGTATTTT

clone size: -
V gene: TRBV10-2
J gene: TRBJ1-5
D gene: TRBD1
CDR3 protein: CASSVNQGARDQPQHF
CDR3 DNA: TGCGCCAGCAGTGTAAACCAGGGGGCTAGGGATCAGCCCCAGCATTTT

clone size: -
V gene: TRBV5-1
J gene: TRBJ2-7
D gene: TRBD1
CDR3 protein: CASSPSTGTTYEQYF
CDR3 DNA: TGCGCCAGCAGCCCATCGACAGGGACAACCTACGAGCAGTACTTC

clone size: -
V gene: TRBV3-1/TRBV3-2
J gene: TRBJ2-5
D gene: TRBD2
CDR3 protein: CASSPRVAGGRPQETQYF
CDR3 DNA: TGTGCCAGCAGCCCGCGGGTAGCGGGGGGGCGACCCCAAGAGACCCAGTACTTC

clone size: -
V gene: TRBV28
J gene: TRBJ1-4
D gene: TRBD1
CDR3 protein: CASSFPGTGFGTNEKLFF
CDR3 DNA: TGTGCCAGCAGTTTCCCCGGGACAGGGTTCGGGACTAATGAAAAACTGTTTTTT

clone size: -
V gene: TRBV4-1
J gene: TRBJ2-1
D gene: TRBD1
CDR3 protein: CASSQGAGGYEQFF
CDR3 DNA: TGCGCCAGCAGCCAAGGGGCAGGGGGTTATGAGCAGTTCTTC

clone size: -
V gene: TRBV14
J gene: TRBJ1-2
D gene: TRBD1
CDR3 protein: CASSQDLEQGALYGYTF
CDR3 DNA: TGTGCCAGCAGCCAAGATTTAGAGCAGGGGGCATTGTATGGCTACACCTTC

clone size: -
V gene: TRBV9
J gene: TRBJ1-3
D gene: -
CDR3 protein: CASSVQTGISGNTIYF
CDR3 DNA: TGTGCCAGCAGCGTTCAAACAGGGATCTCTGGAAACACCATATATTTT

clone size: -
V gene: TRBV9
J gene: TRBJ1-2
D gene: TRBD1
CDR3 protein: CASSVPGGYGYTF
CDR3 DNA: TGTGCCAGCAGCGTACCAGGGGGCTATGGCTACACCTTC

clone size: few
V gene: TRBV29-1
J gene: TRBJ2-1
D gene: -
CDR3 protein: CSVGGAPPYNEQFF
CDR3 DNA: TGCAGCGTCGGCGGGGCGCCGCCCTACAATGAGCAGTTCTTC

clone size: once
V gene: TRBV27
J gene: TRBJ1-1
D gene: -
CDR3 protein: CASSLRGASRAEAFF
CDR3 DNA: TGTGCCAGCAGTTTACGGGGGGCATCCAGGGCTGAAGCTTTCTTT

clone size: -
V gene: TRBV29-1
J gene: TRBJ1-2
D gene: -
CDR3 protein: CSVGFQGGGYGYTF
CDR3 DNA: TGCAGCGTGGGGTTTCAGGGCGGGGGCTATGGCTACACCTTC

clone size: -
V gene: TRBV5-4
J gene: TRBJ1-5
D gene: -
CDR3 protein: CASSWGGRSNQPQHF
CDR3 DNA: TGTGCCAGCAGCTGGGGGGGTCGTAGCAATCAGCCCCAGCATTTT

clone size: -
V gene: TRBV2
J gene: TRBJ2-5
D gene: TRBD1
CDR3 protein: CASSRDRAETQYF
CDR3 DNA: TGTGCCAGCAGCCGGGACAGGGCGGAGACCCAGTACTTC

clone size: -
V gene: TRBV12-5
J gene: TRBJ2-3
D gene: TRBD1
CDR3 protein: CASGLRTGRDTQYF
CDR3 DNA: TGTGCTAGTGGTTTACGGACAGGGAGGGATACGCAGTATTTT

clone size: -
V gene: TRBV11-3
J gene: TRBJ1-2
D gene: -
CDR3 protein: CASSLKQGGYGYTF
CDR3 DNA: TGTGCCAGCAGCCTAAAGCAGGGTGGGTATGGCTACACCTTC

clone size: -
V gene: TRBV7-6
J gene: TRBJ2-2
D gene: TRBD2
CDR3 protein: CASSSPGLAVVGVTGELFF
CDR3 DNA: TGTGCCAGCAGCTCCCCAGGACTAGCGGTGGTCGGGGTCACCGGGGAGCTGTTTTTT

clone size: -
V gene: TRBV5-1
J gene: TRBJ1-1
D gene: -
CDR3 protein: CASSLLPPGTEAFF
CDR3 DNA: TGCGCCAGCAGCTTGCTGCCCCCGGGCACTGAAGCTTTCTTT

clone size: -
V gene: TRBV6-2/TRBV6-3
J gene: TRBJ1-4
D gene: TRBD1
CDR3 protein: CASSYSGDRVGEKLFF
CDR3 DNA: TGTGCCAGCAGTTACTCAGGGGACAGGGTAGGCGAAAAACTGTTTTTT

clone size: -
V gene: TRBV5-5
J gene: TRBJ2-7
D gene: -
CDR3 protein: CASSLSWGHSYEQYF
CDR3 DNA: TGTGCCAGCAGCTTGAGCTGGGGGCACTCTTACGAGCAGTACTTC

clone size: -
V gene: TRBV11-3
J gene: TRBJ2-5
D gene: TRBD1
CDR3 protein: CASSLGGTGETQYF
CDR3 DNA: TGTGCCAGCAGCTTAGGGGGGACAGGGGAGACCCAGTACTTC

clone size: -
V gene: TRBV9
J gene: TRBJ1-2
D gene: TRBD1
CDR3 protein: CASSGTGGGYRYGYTF
CDR3 DNA: TGTGCCAGCAGCGGGACAGGGGGTGGCTATCGCTATGGCTACACCTTC

clone size: -
V gene: TRBV12-3/TRBV12-4
J gene: TRBJ2-2
D gene: -
CDR3 protein: CASSFFAGELFF
CDR3 DNA: TGTGCCAGCAGTTTCTTTGCCGGGGAGCTGTTTTTT

clone size: -
V gene: TRBV7-8
J gene: TRBJ1-5
D gene: -
CDR3 protein: CASSFFSGNQPQHF
CDR3 DNA: TGTGCCAGCAGCTTCTTCTCGGGCAATCAGCCCCAGCATTTT

clone size: few
V gene: TRBV15
J gene: TRBJ1-2
D gene: TRBD1
CDR3 protein: CATSRGGTGDDYGYTF
CDR3 DNA: TGTGCCACCAGCAGAGGGGGGACAGGGGACGACTATGGCTACACCTTC

clone size: -
V gene: TRBV2
J gene: TRBJ2-7
D gene: -
CDR3 protein: CASSESFRGYEQYF
CDR3 DNA: TGTGCCAGCAGTGAATCTTTCAGGGGCTACGAGCAGTACTTC

clone size: -
V gene: TRBV14
J gene: TRBJ2-3
D gene: -
CDR3 protein: CASSEMGSASTDTQYF
CDR3 DNA: TGTGCCAGCAGCGAGATGGGCAGTGCTAGCACAGATACGCAGTATTTT

clone size: -
V gene: TRBV9
J gene: TRBJ2-5
D gene: TRBD2
CDR3 protein: CASSVAGLAAQETQYF
CDR3 DNA: TGTGCCAGCAGCGTAGCGGGACTAGCGGCGCAAGAGACCCAGTACTTC

clone size: -
V gene: TRBV10-3
J gene: TRBJ2-1
D gene: -
CDR3 protein: CAISGTIWGGEQFF
CDR3 DNA: TGTGCCATCAGTGGGACTATTTGGGGTGGTGAGCAGTTCTTC

clone size: -
V gene: TRBV27
J gene: TRBJ2-1
D gene: -
CDR3 protein: CASGSFVEGNEQFF
CDR3 DNA: TGTGCCAGCGGCAGTTTTGTAGAGGGCAATGAGCAGTTCTTC

clone size: -
V gene: TRBV15
J gene: TRBJ2-7
D gene: TRBD1
CDR3 protein: CATSTGGQGTYEQYF
CDR3 DNA: TGTGCCACCAGCACCGGAGGACAGGGGACTTACGAGCAGTACTTC

clone size: many
V gene: TRBV5-1
J gene: TRBJ2-5
D gene: TRBD2
CDR3 protein: CASSLSGDRWLETQYF
CDR3 DNA: TGCGCCAGCAGCCTTAGCGGGGATCGATGGCTAGAGACCCAGTACTTC

clone size: -
V gene: TRBV5-4
J gene: TRBJ2-1
D gene: TRBD2
CDR3 protein: CASSLDPGLAGHEQFF
CDR3 DNA: TGTGCCAGCAGCTTGGATCCGGGACTAGCGGGTCATGAGCAGTTCTTC